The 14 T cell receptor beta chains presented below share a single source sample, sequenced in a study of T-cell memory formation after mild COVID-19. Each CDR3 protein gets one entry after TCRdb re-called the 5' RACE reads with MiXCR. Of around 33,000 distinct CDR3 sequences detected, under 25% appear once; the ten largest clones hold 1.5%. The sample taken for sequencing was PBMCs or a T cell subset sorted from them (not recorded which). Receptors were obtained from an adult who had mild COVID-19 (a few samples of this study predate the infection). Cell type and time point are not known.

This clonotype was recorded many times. CDR3 DNA sequence: TGTGCCAGCGCGGGAATTGAAGAGACCCAGTACTTC. Translating gives CASAGIEETQYF. The chain is built from TRBV2 and TRBJ2-5; TRBD2 is a possible D gene (6 bases). The germline CDR1 and CDR2 sequences are SNHLY and FYNNEI. V was clipped by 8 bases and J by 3 bases, with 10 bases between them. CDR3 length: 12 amino acids.

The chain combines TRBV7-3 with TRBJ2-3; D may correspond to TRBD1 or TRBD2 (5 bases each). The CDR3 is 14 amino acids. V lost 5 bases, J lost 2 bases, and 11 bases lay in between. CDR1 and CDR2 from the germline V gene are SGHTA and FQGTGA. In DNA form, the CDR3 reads TGTGCCAGCAGCAGGGACCGATACACAGATACGCAGTATTTT. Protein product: CASSRDRYTDTQYF.

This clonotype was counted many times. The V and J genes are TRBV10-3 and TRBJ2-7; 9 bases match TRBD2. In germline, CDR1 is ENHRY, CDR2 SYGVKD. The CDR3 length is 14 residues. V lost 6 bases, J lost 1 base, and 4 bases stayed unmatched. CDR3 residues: CAIRTSGQSYEQYF. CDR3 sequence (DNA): TGTGCCATCAGGACTAGCGGCCAATCCTACGAGCAGTACTTC.

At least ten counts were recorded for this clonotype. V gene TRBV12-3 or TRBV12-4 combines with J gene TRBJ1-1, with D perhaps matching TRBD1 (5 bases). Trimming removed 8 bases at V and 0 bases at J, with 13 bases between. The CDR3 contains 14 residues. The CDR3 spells CASGQGRMNTEAFF. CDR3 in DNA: TGTGCCAGCGGCCAGGGACGGATGAACACTGAAGCTTTCTTT.

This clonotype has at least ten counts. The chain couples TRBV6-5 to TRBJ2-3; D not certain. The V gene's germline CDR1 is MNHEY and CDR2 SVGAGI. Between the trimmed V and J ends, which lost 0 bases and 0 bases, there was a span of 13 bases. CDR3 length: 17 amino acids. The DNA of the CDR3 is TGTGCCAGCAGTTACTCCACGTTCTGGGCTAGCACAGATACGCAGTATTTT. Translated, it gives CASSYSTFWASTDTQYF.

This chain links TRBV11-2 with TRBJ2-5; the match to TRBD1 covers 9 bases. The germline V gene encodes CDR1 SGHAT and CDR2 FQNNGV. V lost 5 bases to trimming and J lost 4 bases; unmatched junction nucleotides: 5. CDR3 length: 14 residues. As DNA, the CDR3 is TGTGCCAGCAGCCCACAGACAGGGGGAGAGACCCAGTACTTC. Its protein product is CASSPQTGGETQYF.

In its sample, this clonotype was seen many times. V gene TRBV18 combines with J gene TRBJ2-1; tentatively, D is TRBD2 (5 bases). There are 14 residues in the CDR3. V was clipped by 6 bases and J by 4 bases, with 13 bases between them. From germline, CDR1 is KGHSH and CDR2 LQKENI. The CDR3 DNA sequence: TGTGCCAGCTCCCCTCCCAGCGGATACAATGAGCAGTTCTTC. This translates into CASSPPSGYNEQFF.

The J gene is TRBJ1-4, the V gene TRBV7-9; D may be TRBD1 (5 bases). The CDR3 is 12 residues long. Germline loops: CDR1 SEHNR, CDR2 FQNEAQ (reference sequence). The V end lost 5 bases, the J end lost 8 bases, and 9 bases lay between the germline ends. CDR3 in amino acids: CASSHPGEKLFF. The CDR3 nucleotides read TGTGCCAGCAGCCACCCAGGGGAAAAACTGTTTTTT.

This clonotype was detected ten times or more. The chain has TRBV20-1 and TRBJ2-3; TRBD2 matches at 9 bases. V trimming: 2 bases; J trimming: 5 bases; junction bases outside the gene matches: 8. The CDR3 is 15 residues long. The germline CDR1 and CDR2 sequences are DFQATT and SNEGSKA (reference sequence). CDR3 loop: CSARSIAGVGDTQYF. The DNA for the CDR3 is TGCAGTGCTAGATCTATAGCGGGAGTGGGAGATACGCAGTATTTT.

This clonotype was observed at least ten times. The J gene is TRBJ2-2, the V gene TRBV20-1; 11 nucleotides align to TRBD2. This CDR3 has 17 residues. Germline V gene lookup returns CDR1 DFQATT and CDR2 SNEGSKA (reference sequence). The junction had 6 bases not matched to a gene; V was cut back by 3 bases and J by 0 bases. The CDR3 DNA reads TGCAGTGCTAGTACCCATAGCGGGAGGGCGAACACCGGGGAGCTGTTTTTT. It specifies CSASTHSGRANTGELFF.

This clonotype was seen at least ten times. CDR3 sequence: CASSQASGGYNEQFF. Here the CDR3 DNA reads TGCGCCAGCAGCCAAGCTAGCGGGGGGTACAATGAGCAGTTCTTC. The chain joins TRBV4-1 to TRBJ2-1; 11 nucleotides match TRBD2. Germline values: CDR1 MGHRA, CDR2 YSYEKL. With 1 base clipped from V and 4 bases from J, the junction kept 0 bases outside the gene matches. CDR3 length equals 15 residues.

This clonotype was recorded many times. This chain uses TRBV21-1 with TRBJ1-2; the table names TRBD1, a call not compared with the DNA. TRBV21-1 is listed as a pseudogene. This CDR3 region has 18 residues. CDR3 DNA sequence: TGTGCCAGCAGCAAAGACCATAGTTGGGACAGGGGTGAGGATGGCTACACCTTC. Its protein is CASSKDHSWDRGEDGYTF.

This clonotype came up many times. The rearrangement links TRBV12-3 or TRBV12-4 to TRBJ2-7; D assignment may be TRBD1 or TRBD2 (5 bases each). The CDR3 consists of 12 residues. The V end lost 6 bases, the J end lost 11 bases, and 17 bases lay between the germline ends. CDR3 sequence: CASRIGRGREYF. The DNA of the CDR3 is TGTGCCAGCAGAATCGGACGGGGCCGAGAGTACTTC.

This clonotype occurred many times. The CDR3 DNA follows: TGTGCCAGCTCACCACCAGGGAGCTCCTACAATGAGCAGTTCTTC. Translating it yields CASSPPGSSYNEQFF. The chain has TRBV18 and TRBJ2-1, with D possibly matching TRBD2 (5 bases). Germline values: CDR1 KGHSH, CDR2 LQKENI. CDR3 length equals 15 residues. Trimming pared 0 bases from V and 0 bases from J, leaving 6 bases between. The full variable domain, rest sourced from reference TRBV18 and TRBJ2-1, is NAGVMQNPRHLVRRRGQEARLRCSPMKGHSHVYWYRQLPEEGLKFMVYLQKENIIDESGMPKERFSAEFPKEGPSILRIQQVVRGDSAAYFCASSPPGSSYNEQFFGPGTRLTVL.